This is a list of T cell receptor beta chains from one sample in a study of blood T cell repertoires in COVID-19. The method was immunoSEQ multiplex PCR; TCRdb's version includes in-frame clones alone and lacks a portion of them. The table lists 350,000 or so clones, about 91% of them singletons. Sequenced input: peripheral blood. Receptors originate from a woman aged 25 to 39 with COVID-19, enrolled during active disease. CDR3s include the opening cysteine and the closing phenylalanine or tryptophan. Fields, in order: V gene, D gene, J gene, clone size, CDR3 protein, CDR3 DNA. The D gene is left open where the match is weak. Size values are once, few and many counts, or a class for expanded clones, and some rows have none.

>TRBV19|.|TRBJ1-1|.
CASKIRGTEAFF
TGTGCCAGTAAAATCAGGGGTACTGAAGCTTTCTTT
>TRBV5-8|.|TRBJ1-2|few
CASSLDNNGYTF
TGTGCCAGCAGTTTGGACAATAACGGCTACACCTTC
>TRBV10-3|.|TRBJ1-6|.
CAISEPGVNPNSPLHF
TGTGCCATCAGTGAACCAGGGGTGAATCCCAATTCACCCCTCCACTTT
>TRBV19|.|TRBJ2-6|few
CASSDNSGANVLTF
TGTGCCAGTTCCGACAACTCTGGGGCCAACGTCCTGACTTTC
>TRBV28|.|TRBJ1-5|.
CASSFFSGGNQPQHF
TGTGCCAGCAGTTTCTTCTCCGGGGGAAATCAGCCCCAGCATTTT
>TRBV12-1|.|TRBJ1-5|.
CASSIRPGQGRNQPQHF
TGTGCCAGCAGCATCCGACCGGGACAGGGTAGAAATCAGCCCCAGCATTTT
>TRBV2|.|TRBJ2-7|.
CASSTRQNSYEQYF
TGTGCCAGCAGCACTCGACAGAACTCCTACGAGCAGTACTTC
>TRBV21-1|.|TRBJ1-1|.
CASSTTGVNPINTEAFF
TGTGCCAGCAGTACGACAGGGGTTAACCCCATTAACACTGAAGCTTTCTTT
>TRBV4-1|.|TRBJ1-1|.
CASSEDPTGTEAFF
TGCGCCAGCAGCGAAGACCCTACAGGGACTGAAGCTTTCTTT
>TRBV18|TRBD1|TRBJ1-2|.
CASSPLGQGVGNYGYTF
TGTGCCAGCTCACCACTTGGCCAGGGGGTAGGTAACTATGGCTACACCTTC
>TRBV2|.|TRBJ2-5|.
CASSFTGIQETQYF
TGTGCCAGTTCATTTACAGGGATCCAAGAGACCCAGTACTTC
>TRBV19|.|TRBJ1-5|.
CASSGRAGAGNQPQHF
TGTGCCAGTAGCGGGCGAGCGGGCGCTGGCAATCAGCCCCAGCATTTT
>TRBV30|.|TRBJ1-5|.
CAWSGGRDQPQHF
TGTGCCTGGAGTGGGGGCAGGGATCAGCCCCAGCATTTT
>TRBV11-3|.|TRBJ1-6|once
CASSLTLGQLNSPLHF
TGTGCCAGCAGCTTAACATTGGGACAACTAAATTCACCCCTCCACTTT
>TRBV5-4|TRBD2|TRBJ2-2|.
CASSLDQLARGGTGELFF
TGTGCCAGCAGCTTGGACCAACTAGCGCGGGGGGGCACCGGGGAGCTGTTTTTT
>TRBV12-3/TRBV12-4|.|TRBJ1-6|.
CASSLGQGWPLHF
TGTGCCAGCAGTTTAGGTCAGGGCTGGCCCCTCCACTTT
>TRBV6-1|TRBD1|TRBJ1-2|.
CASSEKGQGLLGYTF
TGTGCCAGCAGTGAAAAGGGACAGGGTTTGTTAGGCTACACCTTC
>TRBV6-5|TRBD1|TRBJ1-2|.
CASRSFGQGDGYTF
TGTGCCAGCAGAAGTTTCGGACAGGGGGATGGCTACACCTTC
>TRBV4-1|.|TRBJ2-3|.
CASSPWVGVTSTDTQYF
TGCGCCAGCAGCCCCTGGGTGGGAGTTACTAGCACAGATACGCAGTATTTT
>TRBV4-1|.|TRBJ1-3|.
CASSFPRAGQKTNTIYF
TGCGCCAGCAGCTTCCCTAGGGCAGGGCAGAAGACAAACACCATATATTTT
>TRBV6-5|.|TRBJ2-1|once
CASSWGGKNEQFF
TGTGCCAGCAGTTGGGGGGGCAAGAATGAGCAGTTCTTC
>TRBV3-1/TRBV3-2|.|TRBJ2-7|.
CASSQGRRSSYEQYF
TGTGCCAGCAGCCAAGGGAGGAGGAGCTCCTACGAGCAGTACTTC
>TRBV7-9|.|TRBJ1-1|.
CASSLQGNTEAFF
TGTGCCAGCAGCTTGCAGGGGAACACTGAAGCTTTCTTT
>TRBV18|TRBD1|TRBJ1-6|.
CATTTGGQSPLHF
TGTGCCACCACGACAGGGGGACAATCACCCCTCCACTTT
>TRBV11-2|TRBD1|TRBJ1-3|.
CASSIPGGSGNTIYF
TGTGCCAGCAGCATCCCAGGGGGCTCTGGAAACACCATATATTTT
>TRBV10-3|TRBD2|TRBJ2-3|few
CAISVGGSTDTQYF
TGTGCCATCAGTGTGGGGGGGAGCACAGATACGCAGTATTTT
>TRBV19|.|TRBJ2-3|.
CASSTPQRRGTDTQYF
TGTGCCAGTAGTACCCCCCAGCGACGAGGCACAGATACGCAGTATTTT
>TRBV18|.|TRBJ2-1|.
CASSPETGHNEQFF
TGTGCCAGCTCACCAGAGACAGGACACAATGAGCAGTTCTTC
>TRBV28|TRBD1|TRBJ2-1|.
CASSFPRRTGEKNNEQFF
TGTGCCAGCAGTTTCCCACGTAGGACAGGGGAGAAGAACAATGAGCAGTTCTTC